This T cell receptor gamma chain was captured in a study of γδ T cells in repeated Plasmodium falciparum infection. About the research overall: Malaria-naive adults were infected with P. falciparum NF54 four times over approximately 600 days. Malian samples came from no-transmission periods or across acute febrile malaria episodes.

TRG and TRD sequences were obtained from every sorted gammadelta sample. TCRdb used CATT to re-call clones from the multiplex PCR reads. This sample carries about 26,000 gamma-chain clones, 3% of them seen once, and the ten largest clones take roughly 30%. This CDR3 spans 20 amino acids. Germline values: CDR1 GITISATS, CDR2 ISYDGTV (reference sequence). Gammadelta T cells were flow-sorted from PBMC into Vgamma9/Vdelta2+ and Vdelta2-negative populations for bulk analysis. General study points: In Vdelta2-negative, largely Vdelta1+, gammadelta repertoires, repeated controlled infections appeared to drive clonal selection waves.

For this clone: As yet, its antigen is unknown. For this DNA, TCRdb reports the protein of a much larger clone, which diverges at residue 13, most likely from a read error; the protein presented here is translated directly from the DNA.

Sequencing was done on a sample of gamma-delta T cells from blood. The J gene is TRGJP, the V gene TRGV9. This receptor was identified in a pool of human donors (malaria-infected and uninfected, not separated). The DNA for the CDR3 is TGTGCCTTGTGGGAGGCCCGACCGACAGATCAAGAGTCGGGCAAAAAAATCAAGGTATTT. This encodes CALWEARPTDQESGKKIKVF.